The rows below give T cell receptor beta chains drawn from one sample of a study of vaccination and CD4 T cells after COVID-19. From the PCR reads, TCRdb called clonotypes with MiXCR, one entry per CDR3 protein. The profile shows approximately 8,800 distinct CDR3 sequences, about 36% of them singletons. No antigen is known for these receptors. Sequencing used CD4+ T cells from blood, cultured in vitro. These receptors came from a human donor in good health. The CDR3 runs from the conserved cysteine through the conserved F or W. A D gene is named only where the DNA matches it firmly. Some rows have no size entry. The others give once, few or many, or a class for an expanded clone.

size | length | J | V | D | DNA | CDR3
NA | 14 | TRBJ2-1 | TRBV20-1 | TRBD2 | TGCAGTGGATCCATAGCGGGGGTGTACAATGAGCAGTTCTTC | CSGSIAGVYNEQFF
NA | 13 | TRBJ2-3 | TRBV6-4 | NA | TGTGCCAGCAGTGACGAAAGGGGGACCGCGCAGTATTTT | CASSDERGTAQYF
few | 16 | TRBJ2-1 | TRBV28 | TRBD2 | TGTGCCAGCAGTGGGGTAGCGGGGGGCCTAAACAATGAGCAGTTCTTC | CASSGVAGGLNNEQFF
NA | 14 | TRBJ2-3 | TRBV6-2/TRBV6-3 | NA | TGTGCCAGTTACGGGCAGGGGGGAACAGATACGCAGTATTTT | CASYGQGGTDTQYF
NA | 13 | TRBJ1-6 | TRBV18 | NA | TGTGCCAGCTCACCCGATAGGAATTCACCCCTCCACTTT | CASSPDRNSPLHF
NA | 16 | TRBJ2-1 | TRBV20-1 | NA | TGCAGTGCTAGAGGTTGGTGGGGTGGTCGGTTGGATGAGCAGTTCTTC | CSARGWWGGRLDEQFF
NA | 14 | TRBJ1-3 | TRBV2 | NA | TGTGCCAGCAGTGGTACAGGGTCCGGAAACACCATATATTTT | CASSGTGSGNTIYF
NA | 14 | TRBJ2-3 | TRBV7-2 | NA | TGTGCCAGCACCGCCAAGCTGGGAACAGATACGCAGTATTTT | CASTAKLGTDTQYF
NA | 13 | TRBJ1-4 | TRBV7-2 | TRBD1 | TGTGCCAGCAGCTTTGGATGGACAGGGATACTGTTTTTT | CASSFGWTGILFF
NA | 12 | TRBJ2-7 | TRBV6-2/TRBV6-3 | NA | TGTGCCAGCAGTTTTTATCTCTACGAGCAGTACTTC | CASSFYLYEQYF
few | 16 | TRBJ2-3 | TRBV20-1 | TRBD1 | TGCAGTGCTTTGTTGAGGGACAGGGGTGTGGTGGATACGCAGTATTTT | CSALLRDRGVVDTQYF
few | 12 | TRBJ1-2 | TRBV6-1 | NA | TGTGCCAGCAGCTCCCTAGGTCGCGGCTACACCTTC | CASSSLGRGYTF
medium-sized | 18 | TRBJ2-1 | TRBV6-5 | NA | TGTGCCAGCAGTTATGCGAAGGGACCGGTAGCGGTGTACAATGAGCAGTTCTTC | CASSYAKGPVAVYNEQFF
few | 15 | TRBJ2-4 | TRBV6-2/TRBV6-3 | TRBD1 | TGTGCCAGCAGTTCGGCCGGGACAGGGTTAAACATTCAGTACTTC | CASSSAGTGLNIQYF
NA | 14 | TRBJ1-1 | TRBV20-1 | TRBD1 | TGCAGTGCCAAGGACAGGGGGCGGACCACTGAAGCTTTCTTT | CSAKDRGRTTEAFF
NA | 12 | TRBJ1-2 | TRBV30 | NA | TGTGCCTGGAGTCAAGCCTCCTATGGCTACACCTTC | CAWSQASYGYTF
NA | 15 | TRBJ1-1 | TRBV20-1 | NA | TGCAGTGCTAGAGATTCGTTTAGCGGCTACACTGAAGCTTTCTTT | CSARDSFSGYTEAFF
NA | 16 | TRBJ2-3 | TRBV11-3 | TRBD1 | TGTGCCAGCAGCTTAGGGGACAGGGTGAACACAGATACGCAGTATTTT | CASSLGDRVNTDTQYF
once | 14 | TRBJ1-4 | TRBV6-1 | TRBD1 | TGTGCCAGCAGCCCGGGACAGCATAATGAAAAACTGTTTTTT | CASSPGQHNEKLFF
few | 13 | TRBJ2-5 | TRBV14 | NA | TGTGCCAGCAGCCTGGGACCACAAGAGACCCAGTACTTC | CASSLGPQETQYF
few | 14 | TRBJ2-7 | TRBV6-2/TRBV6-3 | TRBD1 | TGTGCCAGCAGTTACTCGCGACAGGGGAACGAGCAGTACTTC | CASSYSRQGNEQYF
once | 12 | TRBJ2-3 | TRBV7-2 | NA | TGTGCCAGCAGCGGAGGTGCAGATACGCAGTATTTT | CASSGGADTQYF
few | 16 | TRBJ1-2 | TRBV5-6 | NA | TGTGCCAGCAGCTTGGTAGGGTCCCCCACAGGCTATGGCTACACCTTC | CASSLVGSPTGYGYTF
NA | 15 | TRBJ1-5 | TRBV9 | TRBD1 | TGTGCCAGCAGCTTCGGGACAGGGGGCAATCAGCCCCAGCATTTT | CASSFGTGGNQPQHF
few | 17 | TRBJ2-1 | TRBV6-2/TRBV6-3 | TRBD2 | TGTGCCAGCACCACTAGCGGGAGGTGGGCAGGGCCCCATGAGCAGTTCTTC | CASTTSGRWAGPHEQFF
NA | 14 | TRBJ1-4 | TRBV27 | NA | TGTGCCAGCAGTTTTTCGACAGATGGTGAAAAACTGTTTTTT | CASSFSTDGEKLFF
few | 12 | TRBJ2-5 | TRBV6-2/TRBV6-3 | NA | TGTGCCAGCAGTGAGAACAGGGAGACCCAGTACTTC | CASSENRETQYF
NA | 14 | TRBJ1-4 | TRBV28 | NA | TGTGCCAGCACCTCCACAATCGGGGCAGAAAAACTGTTTTTT | CASTSTIGAEKLFF
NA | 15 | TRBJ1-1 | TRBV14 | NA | TGTGCCAGCAGCAAAAGCAAGGTACAGGGTTTTGAAGCTTTCTTT | CASSKSKVQGFEAFF
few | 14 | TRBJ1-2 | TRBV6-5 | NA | TGTGCCAGCAGTTACCGGGACGGGCTCTATGGCTACACCTTC | CASSYRDGLYGYTF
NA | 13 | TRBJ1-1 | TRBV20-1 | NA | TGCAGTGCTAGTCTACAGATCAACACTGAAGCTTTCTTT | CSASLQINTEAFF
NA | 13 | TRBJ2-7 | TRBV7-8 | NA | TGTGCCAGCAGCTTAGCACCGAACTACGAGCAGTACTTC | CASSLAPNYEQYF
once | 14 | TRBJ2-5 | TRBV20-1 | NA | TGCAGTGCTAGAGATTTTAGCGGACAAGAGACCCAGTACTTC | CSARDFSGQETQYF
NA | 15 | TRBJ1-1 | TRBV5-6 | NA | TGTGCCAGCAGCTTGCAACGGGGGTTGAACACTGAAGCTTTCTTT | CASSLQRGLNTEAFF
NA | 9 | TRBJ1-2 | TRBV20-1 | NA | TGCAGTGTTCCTTCGGGCTACACCTTC | CSVPSGYTF
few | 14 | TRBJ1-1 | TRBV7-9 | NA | TGTGCCAGCAGCTTAGTAGGAGGGAACACTGAAGCTTTCTTT | CASSLVGGNTEAFF